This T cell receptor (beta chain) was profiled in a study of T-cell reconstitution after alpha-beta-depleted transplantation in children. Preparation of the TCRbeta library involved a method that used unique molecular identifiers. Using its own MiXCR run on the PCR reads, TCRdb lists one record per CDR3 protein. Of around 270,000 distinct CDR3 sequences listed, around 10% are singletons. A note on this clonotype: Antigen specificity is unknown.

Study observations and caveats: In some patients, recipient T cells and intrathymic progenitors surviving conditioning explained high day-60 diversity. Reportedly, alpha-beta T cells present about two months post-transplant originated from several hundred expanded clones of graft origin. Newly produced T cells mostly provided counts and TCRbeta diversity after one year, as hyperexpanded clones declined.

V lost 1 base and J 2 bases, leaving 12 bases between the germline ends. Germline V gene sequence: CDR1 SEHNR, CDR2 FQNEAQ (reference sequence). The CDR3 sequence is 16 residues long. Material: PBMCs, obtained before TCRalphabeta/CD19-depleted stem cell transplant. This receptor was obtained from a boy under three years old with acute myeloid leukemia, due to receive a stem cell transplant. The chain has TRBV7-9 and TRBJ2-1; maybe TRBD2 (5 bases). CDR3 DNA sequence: TGTGCCAGCAGCTTAGGAAGGGCGGGTGCCTACAATGAGCAGTTCTTC. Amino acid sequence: CASSLGRAGAYNEQFF.